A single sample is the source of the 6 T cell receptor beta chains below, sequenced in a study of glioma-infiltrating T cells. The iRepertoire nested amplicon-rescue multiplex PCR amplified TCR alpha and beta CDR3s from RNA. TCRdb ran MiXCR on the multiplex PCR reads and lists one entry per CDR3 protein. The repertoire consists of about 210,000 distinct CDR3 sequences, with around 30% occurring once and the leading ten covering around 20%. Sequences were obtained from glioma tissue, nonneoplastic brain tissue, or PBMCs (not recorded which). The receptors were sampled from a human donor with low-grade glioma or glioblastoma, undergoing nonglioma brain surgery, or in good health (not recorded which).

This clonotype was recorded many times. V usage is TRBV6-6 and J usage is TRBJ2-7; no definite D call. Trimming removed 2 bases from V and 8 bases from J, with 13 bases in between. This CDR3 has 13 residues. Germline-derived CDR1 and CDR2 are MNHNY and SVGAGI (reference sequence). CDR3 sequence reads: CASSYGGHNQQYF. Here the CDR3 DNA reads TGTGCCAGCAGTTACGGTGGGCACAACCAGCAGTACTTC.

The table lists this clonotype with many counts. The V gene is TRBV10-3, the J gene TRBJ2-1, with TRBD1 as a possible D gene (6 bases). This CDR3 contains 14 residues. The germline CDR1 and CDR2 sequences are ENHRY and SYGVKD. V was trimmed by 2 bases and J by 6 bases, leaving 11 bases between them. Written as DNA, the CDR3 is TGTGCCATCAGTGAGAGGGGGACGGGCAATGAGCAGTTCTTC. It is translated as CAISERGTGNEQFF.

DNA for the CDR3: TGTGCCAGCAGCCAAGAGGTAGCTCCTCCCCACAATGAGCAGTTCTTC. As protein: CASSQEVAPPHNEQFF. The chain uses TRBV3-1 and TRBJ2-1; D unresolved. The CDR3 consists of 16 residues. Per the germline V gene, CDR1 is LGHDT and CDR2 is YNNKEL (reference sequence). Trimming stripped 0 bases from V and 5 bases from J, with 14 bases between.

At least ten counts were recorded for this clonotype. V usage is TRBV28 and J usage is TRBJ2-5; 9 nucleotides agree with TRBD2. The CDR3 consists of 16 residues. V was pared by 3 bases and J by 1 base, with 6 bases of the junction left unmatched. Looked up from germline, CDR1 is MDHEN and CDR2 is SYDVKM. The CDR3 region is CASSFPSGTLQETQYF. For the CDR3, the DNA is TGTGCCAGCAGTTTCCCTAGCGGGACCCTCCAAGAGACCCAGTACTTC.

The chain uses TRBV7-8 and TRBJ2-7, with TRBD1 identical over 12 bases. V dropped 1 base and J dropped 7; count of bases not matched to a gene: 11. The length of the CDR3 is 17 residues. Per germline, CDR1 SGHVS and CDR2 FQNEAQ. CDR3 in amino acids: CASSLGRSGQGAFEQYF. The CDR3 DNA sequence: TGTGCCAGCAGCTTAGGGAGATCGGGACAGGGGGCGTTTGAGCAGTACTTC.

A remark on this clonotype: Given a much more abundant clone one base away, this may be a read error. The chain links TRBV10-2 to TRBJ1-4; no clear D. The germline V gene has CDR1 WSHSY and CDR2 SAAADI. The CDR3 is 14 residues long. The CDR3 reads CATGAGGGNEKLFF. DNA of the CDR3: TGTGCCACCGGTGCGGGTGGAGGAAATGAAAAACTGTTTTTT.